Shown below are 32 T cell receptor beta chains from a single sample sequenced in a study of human T cells and chemical hapten exposure. TCRdb processed the RACE reads anew with MiXCR; each CDR3 protein has one entry. The profile covers about 82,000 distinct CDR3 sequences, with under 15% appearing a single time and around 5.8% taken by the ten largest. The time point denotes: patch test 3, about 24 weeks after DPC sensitization. The treatment is: therapeutic diphenylcyclopropenone sensitization with weekly scalp DPC. The starting material was whole blood, obtained in connection with sensitization to the hapten diphenylcyclopropenone (DPC). Receptors originate from a woman aged 50 to 65 with alopecia areata. Some clones in this sample may be carry-over from other donors' samples.

The rearrangement uses TRBV20-1 and TRBJ2-7; D may correspond to TRBD1 or TRBD2 (7 bases each). V was pared by 8 bases and J by 0 bases, with 14 bases between. CDR3 length equals 13 residues. Germline V gene data show CDR1 as DFQATT and CDR2 as SNEGSKA (reference sequence). In nucleotides, the CDR3 is TGCAGTACAGGGGAGGGCCACTCCTACGAGCAGTACTTC. Its translation: CSTGEGHSYEQYF.

This clonotype occurred many times. The gene calls are TRBV3-1 and TRBJ1-4, with D perhaps TRBD1 (5 bases). The germline CDR1 and CDR2 sequences are LGHDT and YNNKEL (reference sequence). The CDR3 extends over 15 amino acids. The V gene lost 0 bases and the J gene lost 10 bases, with 15 bases spanning the gap. The CDR3 reads CASSQDGDLTGKLFF. For the CDR3, the DNA is TGTGCCAGCAGCCAAGATGGGGACCTCACGGGAAAACTGTTTTTT.

This clonotype was detected ten times or more. V usage is TRBV7-9 and J usage is TRBJ2-7; 8 bases are a match to TRBD2. CDR1 is SEHNR, CDR2 FQNEAQ, per germline (reference sequence). The CDR3 spans 16 residues. V lost 5 bases to trimming and J lost 5 bases; unmatched junction nucleotides: 14. This chain's CDR3 is CASSPAGGGPDHEQYF. The CDR3 DNA is TGTGCCAGCAGCCCGGCCGGGGGGGGCCCCGACCACGAGCAGTACTTC.

The chain combines TRBV7-2 with TRBJ1-2; TRBD1 matches at 10 bases. The length of the CDR3 is 14 residues. CDR1 is SGHTA and CDR2 is FQGNSA in the germline V gene. V lost 5 bases to trimming and J lost 2 bases; unmatched junction nucleotides: 2. The CDR3 reads CASSQGQGNYGYTF. The CDR3 DNA is TGTGCCAGCAGCCAGGGACAGGGGAACTATGGCTACACCTTC.

There are many counts of this clonotype. The chain joins TRBV3-1 to TRBJ2-2; no definite D call. Deletions cut 0 bases from V and 3 bases from J, with 2 bases between. The CDR3 consists of 13 residues. Looked up from germline, CDR1 is LGHDT and CDR2 is YNNKEL (reference sequence). Written as DNA, the CDR3 is TGTGCCAGCAGCCAAGAATACACCGGGGAGCTGTTTTTT. Its protein is CASSQEYTGELFF.

The rearrangement links TRBV5-1 to TRBJ2-7; 7 positions match TRBD1. The CDR3 has 13 amino acids. Germline values: CDR1 SGHRS, CDR2 YFSETQ. V was clipped by 2 bases and J by 6 bases; unmatched bases: 5. The CDR3 protein is CASSFPQGSEQYF. CDR3 DNA: TGCGCCAGCAGCTTCCCACAGGGGAGCGAGCAGTACTTC.

This clonotype occurred many times. This chain joins TRBV29-1 and TRBJ1-1, with D uncertain. Germline V gives CDR1 SQVTM, CDR2 ANQGSEA. Trimming stripped 1 base from V and 0 bases from J, with 0 bases between. The CDR3 sequence is 11 residues long. The DNA for the CDR3 is TGCAGCGTTGAAGTGAACACTGAAGCTTTCTTT. This translates into CSVEVNTEAFF.

The V gene is TRBV12-3 or TRBV12-4, the J gene TRBJ1-1; D remains ambiguous. Trimming cost V 3 bases and J 7 bases, with 12 bases left between them. The CDR3 is made up of 13 amino acids. Here the CDR3 reads CASSLEIAGEAFF. In nucleotides, the CDR3 is TGTGCCAGCAGTTTGGAGATAGCGGGTGAAGCTTTCTTT.

J is TRBJ2-7 and V is TRBV7-9, with TRBD1 matching 8 bases. Unmatched junction bases numbered 6, after V lost 5 bases and J lost 0 bases. CDR1 and CDR2 from the germline V gene are SEHNR and FQNEAQ (reference sequence). The CDR3 extends over 15 amino acids. The CDR3 here is CASSRRDRSSYEQYF. The CDR3, as DNA: TGTGCCAGCAGCCGTAGGGACAGGAGCTCCTACGAGCAGTACTTC.

This clonotype was counted between two and nine times. The chain links TRBV4-2 to TRBJ2-1; the match to TRBD2 covers 9 bases. The germline V gene encodes CDR1 LGHNA and CDR2 YNFKEQ. The CDR3 is 18 amino acids. The V segment lost 4 bases and the J segment 8 bases; nucleotides outside the gene matches: 18. The CDR3 nucleotides are TGTGCCAGCAGCCCCAAACGGTCTAGCGGGGAACGAGTGGATGAGCAGTTCTTC. This sequence encodes CASSPKRSSGERVDEQFF.

The gene calls are TRBV10-2 and TRBJ2-1; 7 bases fit TRBD1. The germline CDR1 and CDR2 sequences are WSHSY and SAAADI. V shed 5 bases and J 6 bases; nucleotides not matched to a gene: 1. The CDR3 has 12 amino acids. As DNA, the CDR3 is TGCGCCAGCAGTAGACAGGGCAATGAGCAGTTCTTC. Protein product: CASSRQGNEQFF.

The rearrangement links TRBV20-1 to TRBJ2-7; 11 bases map to TRBD2. V trimming: 1 base; J trimming: 3 bases; junction bases outside the gene matches: 2. The CDR3 runs to 14 residues. CDR1 DFQATT and CDR2 SNEGSKA come from the germline V gene (reference sequence). CDR3: CSARVAGGFYEQYF. As DNA, the CDR3 is TGCAGTGCTAGAGTAGCGGGAGGGTTCTACGAGCAGTACTTC.

The genes are TRBV27 and TRBJ2-5; 14 bases map to TRBD2. Trimming at V came to 9 bases and at J to 4 bases, leaving 7 bases not matched to a gene. In germline, CDR1 is MNHEY, CDR2 SMNVEV (reference sequence). This CDR3 contains 15 residues. The CDR3 bases are TGTGCCAGTAGACTAGCGGGAGGGCCTCGAGAGACCCAGTACTTC. It encodes CASRLAGGPRETQYF.

This clonotype was seen ten or more times. The rearrangement uses TRBV5-5 and TRBJ2-5; 8 nucleotides line up with TRBD1. CDR3 length: 14 residues. The ends lost 4 bases at V and 1 base at J; junction bases unmatched: 3. Germline V lookup: CDR1 SGHKS, CDR2 YYEKEE (reference sequence). The CDR3: CASSNRGTQETQYF. The CDR3 DNA sequence: TGTGCCAGCAGCAACAGGGGGACCCAAGAGACCCAGTACTTC.

This clonotype was observed at least ten times. The rearrangement joins TRBV18 to TRBJ2-1, with 7 bases fitting TRBD1. J gave up 4 bases and V 3 bases, and 6 bases lay outside the gene matches. The CDR3 has 15 residues. Germline V gives CDR1 KGHSH, CDR2 LQKENI. CDR3 in amino acids: CASSPGRGSYNEQFF. Here the CDR3 DNA reads TGTGCCAGCTCACCTGGCAGGGGGTCGTACAATGAGCAGTTCTTC.

The chain is built from TRBV6-2 or TRBV6-3 and TRBJ2-3; D gene unclear. V dropped 7 bases and J dropped 4 bases, with 12 bases sitting between them. The CDR3 extends over 13 amino acids. Germline V gene data show CDR1 as MNHEY and CDR2 as SVGEGT. Here the CDR3 reads CASTRPQADTQYF. Here the CDR3 DNA reads TGTGCCAGCACTCGACCCCAAGCAGATACGCAGTATTTT.

In its sample, this clonotype was seen many times. The gene calls are TRBV28 and TRBJ2-7; 10 bases match TRBD2. There are 16 residues in the CDR3. Germline V gene lookup returns CDR1 MDHEN and CDR2 SYDVKM. The ends lost 6 bases at V and 4 bases at J; junction bases unmatched: 12. The CDR3 DNA sequence: TGTGCCAGCAGCTCTGCCCTAGCGGGAGTTCGTTACGAGCAGTACTTC. Amino acid sequence: CASSSALAGVRYEQYF.

The sample holds many counts of this clonotype. The V and J genes are TRBV18 and TRBJ2-1; D is perhaps TRBD1 (6 bases). V lost 3 bases to trimming and J lost 5 bases, with 17 bases between them. The CDR3 is 16 residues long. CDR1 KGHSH and CDR2 LQKENI come from the germline V gene. CDR3 sequence: CASSPPERTADNEQFF. As DNA, the CDR3 is TGTGCCAGCTCACCCCCCGAAAGGACAGCCGACAATGAGCAGTTCTTC. The variable domain in full, with the rest retrieved from reference TRBV18 and TRBJ2-1, is NAGVMQNPRHLVRRRGQEARLRCSPMKGHSHVYWYRQLPEEGLKFMVYLQKENIIDESGMPKERFSAEFPKEGPSILRIQQVVRGDSAAYFCASSPPERTADNEQFFGPGTRLTVL.

The rearrangement links TRBV6-5 to TRBJ1-6, with D perhaps matching TRBD1 (5 bases). Germline CDR1 MNHEY, CDR2 SVGAGI. There are 13 residues in the CDR3. V lost 6 bases and J 13 bases, leaving 16 bases between the germline ends. The CDR3 bases are TGTGCCAGCAGCCCCGGGACCTCGCTGCCCCTCCACTTT. It encodes CASSPGTSLPLHF.

The V gene is TRBV29-1, the J gene TRBJ2-7; perhaps TRBD1 as D (6 bases). Germline V gene data show CDR1 as SQVTM and CDR2 as ANQGSEA. CDR3 length: 13 amino acids. V lost 5 bases, J lost 3 bases, and 14 bases lay in between. The CDR3 here is CSVRQVVGYEQYF. CDR3 DNA: TGCAGCGTTCGACAGGTTGTTGGCTACGAGCAGTACTTC.

This clonotype was found many times. This chain links TRBV20-1 with TRBJ2-3; D unresolved. Germline CDR1 reads DFQATT; CDR2 reads SNEGSKA (reference sequence). This CDR3 is built from 15 residues. Between the trimmed V and J ends, which lost 0 bases and 1 base, there was a span of 11 bases. In nucleotides, the CDR3 is TGCAGTGCTAGAGATTTACAGATTGGCACAGATACGCAGTATTTT. It translates to CSARDLQIGTDTQYF.

The chain uses TRBV15 and TRBJ2-2; a weak D match, TRBD2 (5 bases). V lost 8 bases and J 4 bases, leaving 11 bases between the germline ends. Germline loops: CDR1 LNHNV, CDR2 YYDKDF (reference sequence). This CDR3 contains 13 residues. The CDR3 DNA follows: TGTGCCACCCGGGGTAACCCCACCGGGGAGCTGTTTTTT. Its protein product is CATRGNPTGELFF.

This clonotype was recorded many times. This rearrangement joins TRBV30 to TRBJ2-2; D remains unclear. CDR3 size: 13 residues. V was trimmed by 1 base and J by 7 bases, leaving 10 bases between them. CDR1 is GTSNPN, CDR2 SVGIG, per germline (reference sequence). CDR3 DNA: TGTGCCTGGAGTGCGTTCCCAGGCGGGGAGCTGTTTTTT. This sequence encodes CAWSAFPGGELFF.

This clonotype was found many times. V usage is TRBV7-3 and J usage is TRBJ2-5; 7 nucleotides align to TRBD2. The CDR3 extends over 15 amino acids. CDR1 and CDR2 from the germline V gene are SGHTA and FQGTGA. With V trimmed by 5 bases and J by 2 bases, 8 bases remained unmatched. Here the CDR3 reads CASSASGTNQETQYF. CDR3 nucleotides: TGTGCCAGCAGCGCGAGCGGGACTAATCAAGAGACCCAGTACTTC.

V gene TRBV9 combines with J gene TRBJ2-2, with 8 bases matching TRBD1. The germline gives CDR1 SGDLS, CDR2 YYNGEE. J was trimmed by 5 bases and V by 4 bases; bases with no gene match: 7. The CDR3 covers 15 residues. The CDR3 reads CASSLRTGSTGELFF. The CDR3 DNA follows: TGTGCCAGCAGCTTGAGGACAGGGTCTACCGGGGAGCTGTTTTTT.

This clonotype was seen many times. At one boundary the junction diverges from the germline segment, which might be a read error. This chain uses TRBV28 with TRBJ1-5, with D hard to call. This CDR3 spans 10 amino acids. Per germline, CDR1 MDHEN and CDR2 SYDVKM. CDR3 region: CASGNQPQHF. The CDR3 DNA is TGCGCCTCGGGCAATCAGCCCCAGCATTTT.

The table lists this clonotype with many counts. The rearrangement joins TRBV9 to TRBJ2-1, with a tentative D call TRBD2 (5 bases). The CDR3 loop spans 14 amino acids. Trimming pared 1 base from V and 6 bases from J, leaving 11 bases between. In germline, CDR1 is SGDLS, CDR2 YYNGEE. The CDR3 loop is CASSVRWETNEQFF. The CDR3 nucleotides read TGTGCCAGCAGCGTACGTTGGGAGACCAATGAGCAGTTCTTC.

This clonotype was seen repeatedly, ten times or more. The chain is built from TRBV5-1 and TRBJ2-3; D unresolved. Trimming removed 1 base at V and 0 bases at J, with 12 bases between. Germline CDR1 is SGHRS and CDR2 is YFSETQ. This CDR3 comprises 16 residues. The CDR3 region is CASSLSGRPSTDTQYF. CDR3 DNA sequence: TGCGCCAGCAGCTTGTCGGGCAGACCTAGCACAGATACGCAGTATTTT.

This clonotype came up a few times. The genes are TRBV18 and TRBJ2-1; either TRBD1 or TRBD2 may supply D (6 bases each). Between the trimmed V and J ends, which lost 2 bases and 2 bases, there was a span of 13 bases. The CDR3 is 16 amino acids. The germline CDR1 and CDR2 sequences are KGHSH and LQKENI. The CDR3 nucleotides are TGTGCCAGCTCACCAAATATGGGGGGCCCCTACAATGAGCAGTTCTTC. This translates into CASSPNMGGPYNEQFF.

This clonotype was picked up many times. This chain joins TRBV21-1 and TRBJ2-7; the listed D gene, TRBD1, was not tested against the DNA. TRBV21-1 is shown as a pseudogene. This CDR3 contains 16 residues. The CDR3 here is CASVIHRDKSSYEQYF. The DNA of the CDR3 is TGTGCCAGCGTAATTCACCGGGACAAGAGCTCCTACGAGCAGTACTTC.

This clonotype was counted between two and nine times. DNA for the CDR3: TGCAGTGCGAACCGACCGGGACTAGTCGACGATGAGCAGTTCTTC. It encodes CSANRPGLVDDEQFF. The genes are TRBV20-1 and TRBJ2-1; 8 positions match TRBD2. The CDR3 is 15 amino acids. Per germline, CDR1 DFQATT and CDR2 SNEGSKA (reference sequence). V shed 6 bases, J shed 8 bases, and the junction held 15 bases outside the gene matches.

The sample holds a few counts of this clonotype. This chain joins TRBV5-6 and TRBJ2-4; 9 bases map to TRBD1. The CDR3 length is 14 residues. Germline V lookup: CDR1 SGHDT, CDR2 YYEEEE. Trimming cost V 3 bases and J 5 bases; bases outside gene matches: 3. The CDR3: CASSWTGAQNIQYF. The CDR3 coding sequence is TGTGCCAGCAGCTGGACAGGGGCTCAAAACATTCAGTACTTC. Together with reference TRBV5-6 and TRBJ2-4, the CDR3 gives the full variable domain: DAGVTQSPTHLIKTRGQQVTLRCSPKSGHDTVSWYQQALGQGPQFIFQYYEEEERQRGNFPDRFSGHQFPNYSSELNVNALLLGDSALYLCASSWTGAQNIQYFGAGTRLSVL.